Below, 5 T cell receptor beta chains from the same sample are listed, as sequenced in a study of cytomegalovirus exposure and HLA in healthy donors. The PCR had 60 Vbeta and 13 Jbeta primers. Profiling relied on immunoSEQ multiplex PCR, and the TCRdb table lists in-frame clones only, not all of them. The sample lists 210,000 or so clones, about three quarters occurring once. Sequenced material: PBMCs. The receptors shown here come from a man in his forties or fifties in good health and CMV-seronegative.

The chain carries TRBV10-3 and TRBJ1-5; D possibly corresponds to TRBD1 (5 bases). This CDR3 comprises 16 residues. The germline V gene encodes CDR1 ENHRY and CDR2 SYGVKD. Trimming took off 3 bases at V and 6 bases at J, with 18 bases between the two ends. CDR3 bases: TGTGCCATCAGTGATGGGGGAACCGTGGAGGGTCAGCCCCAGCATTTT. Protein product: CAISDGGTVEGQPQHF.

This clone was seen a few times. The gene calls are TRBV9 and TRBJ2-1; 9 nucleotides agree with TRBD2. This CDR3 is 15 amino acids long. V was pared by 6 bases and J by 3 bases, with 7 bases of the junction left unmatched. Per the germline V gene, CDR1 is SGDLS and CDR2 is YYNGEE. CDR3: CASTAGGGVYNEQFF. The CDR3 DNA reads TGTGCCAGCACCGCCGGCGGGGGGGTCTACAATGAGCAGTTCTTC.

The chain combines TRBV7-2 with TRBJ2-7; 13 bases are shared with TRBD2. Germline assignment: CDR1 SGHTA and CDR2 FQGNSA. This CDR3 contains 19 residues. After removal of 1 base from V and 2 bases from J, the junction contained 11 bases not matched to a gene. CDR3 sequence reads: CASSLGRGLAGPQPYEQYF. The CDR3 DNA reads TGTGCCAGCAGCTTAGGTCGGGGACTAGCGGGACCCCAGCCCTACGAGCAGTACTTC.

In its sample, this clone was seen once. The chain uses TRBV4-3 and TRBJ1-3; D gene unclear. V was cut by 0 bases and J by 0 bases, with 6 bases left in between. CDR3 size: 15 residues. Germline assignment: CDR1 LGHNA and CDR2 YSLEER. The CDR3 coding sequence is TGCGCCAGCAGCCAAGAGAGCTACTCTGGAAACACCATATATTTT. This encodes CASSQESYSGNTIYF.

This chain joins TRBV7-2 and TRBJ1-2; D ambiguous. The CDR3 length is 14 residues. Looked up from germline, CDR1 is SGHTA and CDR2 is FQGNSA. Trimming removed 1 base from V and 2 bases from J, with 8 bases in between. CDR3 amino acids: CASSLDSANYGYTF. The DNA for the CDR3 is TGTGCCAGCAGCTTAGACAGTGCAAACTATGGCTACACCTTC.